Below, one T cell receptor beta chain is given with its context. Its antigen target is currently unknown. No clone much larger than this one lies a single base away; base qualities are absent. The immunoSEQ Assay, a bias-controlled multiplex PCR, was used to amplify TCRbeta CDR3 regions from genomic DNA. The authors processed their data as follows. Within the assay, amplification of reference gene primers was used to estimate how many nucleated cells each sample contained. To quantify the absolute abundance of each unique TCRbeta CDR3 rearrangement, sequence reads were collapsed and filtered. For each sample, productive Simpson clonality was calculated as the square root of Simpson's diversity index over productive rearrangements. In its TCRdb copy, this immuneACCESS table keeps in-frame sequences only and misses some clones. Where compared with another copy, unresolved V genes explain less than half of these, and the others have no known cause. V, J and clone size are taken as reported in that table, and D and trimming were inferred from the DNA itself. This sample is represented by 150,000 or so clones; about 88% of them were singletons. The ten largest clones add up to 0.99% of the sample.

These data are taken from a study of blood T cell repertoires in COVID-19 (dated by TCRdb to about 2020). With regard to the full study: Samples covering the acute and convalescent phases of COVID-19 were provided by collaborators in the United States, Italy and Spain. The material from the prospective study consisted of cDNA or gDNA derived from T cells, B-cell-depleted T cells, or PBMCs. Deeply sampled blood TCRbeta repertoires from subjects exposed to, actively infected with, or recovered from COVID-19 were included in the dataset. The repertoires were released in a freely available public database meant as a resource for research on the immune response to SARS-CoV-2. Samples were obtained from the ongoing ImmuneRACE study (first 160 participants) and from 1,254 subjects provided by 6 global collaborators. Nearly every sample came with metadata listing a de-identified subject ID, COVID-19 status, age in years and sex. Where available, HLA class I and class II types were obtained from metadata supplied by the sample provider rather than from assay-based typing. Overall study outcomes, separate from this receptor: How much clinical and demographic metadata was included differed by source and by participant, and the metadata was provided uncurated.

Whole blood was collected in K2EDTA tubes by collaborating institutions according to the institutions' own protocols. Collaborator samples were shipped for TCRbeta analysis as frozen whole blood, isolated PBMCs, or DNA extracted from either sample type. From the cysteine through the phenylalanine, the CDR3 covers 14 amino acids. Just the 42-base CDR3 DNA is kept, in frame starting at base 1. CDR1 MNHEY and CDR2 SMNVEV are derived from the germline V gene (reference sequence). V is pruned by 3 bases and J by 6 bases, leaving 1 base of the junction without a gene match. The sequence is built from TRBV27 and TRBJ2-2; 10 nucleotides in the junction match TRBD1. This TCR was recovered from a man aged 18 to 30 with acute or convalescent COVID-19. Specimen: peripheral blood. The CDR3 reads as follows: CASSFGTGAGELFF. The DNA sequence is given as TGTGCCAGCAGTTTCGGGACAGGGGCCGGGGAGCTGTTTTTT.